Below, 12 T cell receptor beta chains from the same sample are listed, as sequenced in a study of control samples from healthy donors and cancer patients. Libraries were prepared by immunoSEQ multiplex PCR; TCRdb keeps only in-frame clonotypes and omits some of them. The sample records fewer than 500,000 clones, 75% to 95% being singletons. Sequenced: PBMCs. The source is a man aged 40-50 years with head and neck cancer.

This clone occurred once. The chain joins TRBV19 to TRBJ1-1; 11 bases agree with TRBD1. The CDR3 consists of 15 residues. Germline values: CDR1 LNHDA, CDR2 SQIVND (reference sequence). Germline trimming cut 3 bases from V and 4 bases from J; bases unmatched to any gene: 4. Here the CDR3 reads CASSMTGQGATEAFF. CDR3 nucleotides: TGTGCCAGTAGTATGACCGGACAGGGGGCCACTGAAGCTTTCTTT.

V is TRBV7-6 and J is TRBJ2-3; 12 bases line up with TRBD2. The CDR3 spans 19 residues. The V gene end was trimmed by 5 bases and the J gene end by 6 bases; junction bases not matched to a gene: 18. Germline CDR1 and CDR2: SGHVS and FNYEAQ. Written as DNA, the CDR3 is TGTGCCAGCAGCCCCGACCCCTACCGACTAGCGGGAGTTCCGGATACGCAGTATTTT. Translation: CASSPDPYRLAGVPDTQYF.

V is TRBV2 and J is TRBJ1-1, with a possible D match to TRBD1 (5 bases). This CDR3 comprises 17 residues. The V and J ends lost 3 bases and 0 bases respectively, with 17 bases between them. Germline-derived CDR1 and CDR2 are SNHLY and FYNNEI. The CDR3 spells CASSDGHPRVLNTEAFF. Here the CDR3 DNA reads TGTGCCAGCAGTGACGGGCACCCCAGGGTACTGAACACTGAAGCTTTCTTT. Together with reference TRBV2 and TRBJ1-1, the CDR3 gives the full variable domain: EPEVTQTPSHQVTQMGQEVILRCVPISNHLYFYWYRQILGQKVEFLVSFYNNEISEKSEIFDDQFSVERPDGSNFTLKIRSTKLEDSAMYFCASSDGHPRVLNTEAFFGQGTRLTVV.

This chain joins TRBV28 and TRBJ1-4, with 10 bases fitting TRBD1. V lost 4 bases and J lost 7; bases outside the gene matches: 3. CDR1 is MDHEN and CDR2 is SYDVKM in the germline V gene. This CDR3 region has 14 residues. Written as DNA, the CDR3 is TGTGCCAGCAGTTCTCGGGACAGGGGTGAAAAACTGTTTTTT. Protein product: CASSSRDRGEKLFF. Based on the CDR3 plus reference TRBV28 and TRBJ1-4, the full variable domain is DVKVTQSSRYLVKRTGEKVFLECVQDMDHENMFWYRQDPGLGLRLIYFSYDVKMKEKGDIPEGYSVSREKKERFSLILESASTNQTSMYLCASSSRDRGEKLFFGSGTQLSVL.

This rearrangement joins TRBV5-8 to TRBJ2-3; 9 bases line up with TRBD1. V dropped 4 bases and J dropped 5; count of bases not matched to a gene: 11. The CDR3 length is 16 residues. Germline lookup yields CDR1 SGHTS and CDR2 YDEGEE. In DNA, the CDR3 is TGTGCCAGCAGCGGGGCGAGGACAGGGGATAAAGATACGCAGTATTTT. Translated, it gives CASSGARTGDKDTQYF.

The V gene is TRBV7-8, the J gene TRBJ1-1; D call uncertain. V lost 3 bases and J 2 bases, leaving 13 bases between the germline ends. CDR1 SGHVS and CDR2 FQNEAQ come from the germline V gene. This CDR3 spans 15 amino acids. The CDR3 DNA sequence: TGTGCCAGCAGCTTCATCGGGGAGACTAACACTGAAGCTTTCTTT. Translated: CASSFIGETNTEAFF. The full variable domain, with the rest looked up from reference TRBV7-8 and TRBJ1-1, is GAGVSQSPRYKVAKRGQDVALRCDPISGHVSLFWYQQALGQGPEFLTYFQNEAQLDKSGLPSDRFFAERPEGSVSTLKIQRTQQEDSAVYLCASSFIGETNTEAFFGQGTRLTVV.

This chain connects TRBV19 to TRBJ1-1; D ambiguous. V lost 10 bases and J 3 bases, leaving 15 bases between the germline ends. The CDR3 contains 13 residues. Germline CDR1 and CDR2: LNHDA and SQIVND (reference sequence). The CDR3, as DNA: TGTGCCACTGGTACTGGGGTGCACACTGAAGCTTTCTTT. This encodes CATGTGVHTEAFF.

This clone was seen only a few times. The CDR3 region is CASSIKTGGTDTQYF. In DNA, the CDR3 is TGTGCCAGTAGTATTAAAACAGGGGGCACAGATACGCAGTATTTT. The chain recombines TRBV19 with TRBJ2-3; TRBD1 matches at 7 bases. CDR3 length: 15 residues. Germline V gene lookup returns CDR1 LNHDA and CDR2 SQIVND (reference sequence). The J segment lost 1 base and the V segment lost 3 bases, leaving 4 bases of the junction unmatched.

The chain joins TRBV12-3 or TRBV12-4 to TRBJ1-5; 9 bases match TRBD1. The CDR3 length is 13 residues. J gave up 8 bases and V 6 bases, and 5 bases lay outside the gene matches. In nucleotides, the CDR3 is TGTGCCAGCAGCTCGACAGGGGGGGAGCCCCAGCATTTT. As protein: CASSSTGGEPQHF.

The chain recombines TRBV14 with TRBJ1-1, with 12 nucleotides matching TRBD1. The germline gives CDR1 SGHDN, CDR2 FVKESK. The CDR3 runs 17 residues. The J segment lost 4 bases and the V segment lost 3 bases, leaving 9 bases of the junction unmatched. CDR3 protein: CASSQGGGTGGFTEAFF. The CDR3 DNA reads TGTGCCAGCAGCCAGGGTGGTGGGACAGGGGGCTTCACTGAAGCTTTCTTT.

V is TRBV7-2 and J is TRBJ2-1, with D perhaps given as TRBD1 or TRBD2 (6 bases each). Trimming shortened V by 2 bases and J by 6 bases, and 11 bases separated the two germline ends. From germline, CDR1 is SGHTA and CDR2 FQGNSA. The CDR3 is 14 amino acids. The CDR3 DNA reads TGTGCCAGCAGCTTAATCTCGGGGGCCAATGAGCAGTTCTTC. Amino acids: CASSLISGANEQFF. The full variable domain, completed using reference TRBV7-2 and TRBJ2-1, is GAGVSQSPSNKVTEKGKDVELRCDPISGHTALYWYRQSLGQGLEFLIYFQGNSAPDKSGLPSDRFSAERTGGSVSTLTIQRTQQEDSAVYLCASSLISGANEQFFGPGTRLTVL.

J is TRBJ2-3 and V is TRBV5-5; no definite D call. The CDR3 loop spans 14 amino acids. The germline gives CDR1 SGHKS, CDR2 YYEKEE (reference sequence). Between the trimmed V and J ends, which lost 1 base and 4 bases, there was a span of 10 bases. CDR3 DNA sequence: TGTGCCAGCAGCTTGAGTAGTATGGCAGATACGCAGTATTTT. This codes for CASSLSSMADTQYF.